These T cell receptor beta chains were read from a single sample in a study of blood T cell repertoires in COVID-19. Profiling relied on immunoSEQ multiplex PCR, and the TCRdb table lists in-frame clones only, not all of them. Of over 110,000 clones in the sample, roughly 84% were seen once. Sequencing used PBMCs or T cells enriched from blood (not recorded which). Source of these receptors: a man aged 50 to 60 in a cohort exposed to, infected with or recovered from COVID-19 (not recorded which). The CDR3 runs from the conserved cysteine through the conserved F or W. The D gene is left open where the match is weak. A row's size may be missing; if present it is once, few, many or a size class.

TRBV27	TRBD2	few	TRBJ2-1	TGTGCCAGCAGCCCTAGCGGGAGGACCTACAATGAGCAGTTCTTC	CASSPSGRTYNEQFF
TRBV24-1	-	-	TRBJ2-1	TGTGCCACCAGTGGCCAGTACCCCTACAATGAGCAGTTCTTC	CATSGQYPYNEQFF
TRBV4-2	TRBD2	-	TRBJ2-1	TGTGCCAGCAGCCGGACCTTGAGCGGGAGTGGGTACAATGAGCAGTTCTTC	CASSRTLSGSGYNEQFF
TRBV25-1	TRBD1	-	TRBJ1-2	TGTGCCAGCAGTAACGAACAGGGGGCTGGGAACTATGGCTACACCTTC	CASSNEQGAGNYGYTF
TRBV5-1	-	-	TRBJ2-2	TGCGCCAGCAGCTTGGGCTTGCGGGCGAACACCGGGGAGCTGTTTTTT	CASSLGLRANTGELFF
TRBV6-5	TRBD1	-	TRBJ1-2	TGTGCCAGGCACACCGGGACAGACTTCTATGGCTACACCTTC	CARHTGTDFYGYTF
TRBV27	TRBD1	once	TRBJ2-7	TGTGCCAGCAGTTTTGCGGGACAGGGGGACTACGAGCAGTACTTC	CASSFAGQGDYEQYF
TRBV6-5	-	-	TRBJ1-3	TGCGCCAGCAGTTATCAGGCGTACTCTGGAAACACCATATATTTT	CASSYQAYSGNTIYF
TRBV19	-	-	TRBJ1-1	TGTGCCAGTCACGAGCGGGGGGCCCTCGAAGCTTTCTTT	CASHERGALEAFF
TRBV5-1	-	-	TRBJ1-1	TGCGCCAGCAGCATACAGGGAAACACTGAAGCTTTCTTT	CASSIQGNTEAFF
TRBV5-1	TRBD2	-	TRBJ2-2	TGCGCCAGCACGACTAGCGGGGGGTACGCCGGGGAGCTGTTTTTT	CASTTSGGYAGELFF
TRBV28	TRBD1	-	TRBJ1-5	TGTGCCAGCAGTTTGGACAGGGCGGACGGTCAGCCCCAGCATTTT	CASSLDRADGQPQHF
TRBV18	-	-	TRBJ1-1	TGTGCCAGCTCCGTGGGGGGGCAGGGGAACACTGAAGCTTTCTTT	CASSVGGQGNTEAFF
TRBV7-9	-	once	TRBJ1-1	TGTGCCAGCAGCCCTCGAGGGTCATCGGGCACTGAAGCTTTCTTT	CASSPRGSSGTEAFF
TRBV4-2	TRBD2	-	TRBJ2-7	TGTGCCAGCAGCCAAGGGGAAGCGGGAGCACGGGAGCAGTACTTC	CASSQGEAGAREQYF
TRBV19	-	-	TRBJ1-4	TGTGCCAGTAGTAGCCCACAGAATGTTCCGTCACGAAGACGGAATGAAAAACTGTTTTTT	CASSSPQNVPSRRRNEKLFF
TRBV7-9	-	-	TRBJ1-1	TGTGCCAGCAGCTTAGACATGAACACTGAAGCTTTCTTT	CASSLDMNTEAFF
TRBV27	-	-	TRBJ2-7	TGTGCCAGCAGTTTAGCGGAGGAGCAGTACTTC	CASSLAEEQYF
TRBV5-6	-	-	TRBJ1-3	TGTGCCAGCAGCTCGGGACCGGGAGGAGCTGGAAACACCATATATTTT	CASSSGPGGAGNTIYF
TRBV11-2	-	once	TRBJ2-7	TGTGCCAGCAGCCCCGTTGGAGGGGGCCATACCTACGAGCAGTACTTC	CASSPVGGGHTYEQYF
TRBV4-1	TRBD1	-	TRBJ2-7	TGCGCCAGCAGCTTCCGGACAGGGAGCTCCTACGAGCAGTACTTC	CASSFRTGSSYEQYF
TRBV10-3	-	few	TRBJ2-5	TGTGCCATCAGTGAGAGGAGACAAGAGACCCAGTACTTC	CAISERRQETQYF
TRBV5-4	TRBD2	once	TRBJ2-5	TGTGCCAGCAGCTCCGCGGGGGGGCCTTTTGAGGAGACCCAGTACTTC	CASSSAGGPFEETQYF
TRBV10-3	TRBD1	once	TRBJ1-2	TGTGCCATCAGTGAGTCAGGGAGAGACAGGGGGCCCCAAGATGGCTACACCTTC	CAISESGRDRGPQDGYTF
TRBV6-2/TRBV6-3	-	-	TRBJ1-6	TGTGCCAGCAGCGCCAATCAGGGGAGCTCCTATAATTCACCCCTCCACTTT	CASSANQGSSYNSPLHF
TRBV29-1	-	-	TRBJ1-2	TGCAGCCTGACTGGTCTCGATGGCTACACCTTC	CSLTGLDGYTF
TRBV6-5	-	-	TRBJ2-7	TGTGCCAGCACTACCGGGGAATGGCGCGAGCAGTACTTC	CASTTGEWREQYF
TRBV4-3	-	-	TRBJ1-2	TGCGCCAGCAGCCAAGAGGTTAGGGGCGACTATGGCTACACCTTC	CASSQEVRGDYGYTF
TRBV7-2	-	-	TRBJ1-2	TGTGCCAGCAGCTCCGACTGGGCTAACTATGGCTACACCTTC	CASSSDWANYGYTF
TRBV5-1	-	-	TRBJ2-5	TGCGCCAGCAGCTTTCGACATTCCCAAGAGACCCAGTACTTC	CASSFRHSQETQYF
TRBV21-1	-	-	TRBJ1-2	TGTGCCAGCAGAGCCAGGGCACGGAACTATGGCTACACCTTC	CASRARARNYGYTF
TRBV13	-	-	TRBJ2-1	TGTGCCAGCAGCTTAGGGGGGCCGACCTACAATGAGCAGTTCTTC	CASSLGGPTYNEQFF
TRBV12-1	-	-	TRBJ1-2	TGTGCCAGCAGCTTCCCGGGACAGCCGCTCTATGGCTACACCTTC	CASSFPGQPLYGYTF
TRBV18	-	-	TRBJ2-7	TGTGCCAGCTCACCAAAGGGGGTTAGGGAGCAGTACTTC	CASSPKGVREQYF
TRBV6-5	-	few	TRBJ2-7	TGTGCCAGCAGGGCAGGGAAGTCATCCGAGCAGTACTTC	CASRAGKSSEQYF
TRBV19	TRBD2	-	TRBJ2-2	TGTGCCAGTAGTGTCGCGGGGGACACCGGGGAGCTGTTTTTT	CASSVAGDTGELFF
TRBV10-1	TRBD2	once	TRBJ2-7	TGCGCCAGCAGTGAGTCGAGTCGGGAGGGCCTCGGGGAGCAGTACTTC	CASSESSREGLGEQYF
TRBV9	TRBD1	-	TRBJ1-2	TGTGCCAGCAGCGTAGGCAACCGGGACAGGAAAAACTATGGCTACACCTTC	CASSVGNRDRKNYGYTF
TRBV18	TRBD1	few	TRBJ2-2	TGTGCCAGCTCACCCTGGACAGGGGATCACACCGGGGAGCTGTTTTTT	CASSPWTGDHTGELFF
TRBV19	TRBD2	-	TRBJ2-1	TGTGCCAGTAGTAATCCAGCGGGGACCCCCTCCTACAATGAGCAGTTCTTC	CASSNPAGTPSYNEQFF
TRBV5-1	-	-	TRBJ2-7	TGCGCCAGCAGCTTGGAACAGCACTCCTACGAGCAGTACTTC	CASSLEQHSYEQYF
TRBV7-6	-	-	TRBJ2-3	TGTGCCAGCAGCTTACTGGCAGAATCCACAGATACGCAGTATTTT	CASSLLAESTDTQYF
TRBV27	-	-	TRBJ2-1	TGTGCCAGCTCTTACCCAGGGTCCGATGAGCAGTTCTTC	CASSYPGSDEQFF
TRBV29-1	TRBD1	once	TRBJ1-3	TGCAGCGTTGACCAGGGGCAGGGGGACTCTGGAAACACCATATATTTT	CSVDQGQGDSGNTIYF
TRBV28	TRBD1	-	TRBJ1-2	TGTGCCAGCAGTTTGGGAGGGACAGGGGATGGCTACACCTTC	CASSLGGTGDGYTF
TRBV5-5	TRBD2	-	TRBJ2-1	TGTGCCAGCAGCCCGGGACTAGTTATCAGGGAGCAGTTCTTC	CASSPGLVIREQFF
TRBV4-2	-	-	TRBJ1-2	TGTGCCAGCAGCCAAGATCCCGACTCGTCTAAAGGCTACACCTTC	CASSQDPDSSKGYTF
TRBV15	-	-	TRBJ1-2	TGTGCCACCAGCGGAGGAGCGGGACGAGGCATTGGCTACACCTTC	CATSGGAGRGIGYTF
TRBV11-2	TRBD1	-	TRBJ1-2	TGTGCCAGCACCATGGACAGGATCTATGGCTACACCTTC	CASTMDRIYGYTF
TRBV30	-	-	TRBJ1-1	TGTGCCTGGAGTGTTCAGGGCACTGAAGCTTTCTTT	CAWSVQGTEAFF
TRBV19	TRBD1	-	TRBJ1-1	TGTGCCAGTAGTATTATGGGACAGGGGGCCGCTGAAGCTTTCTTT	CASSIMGQGAAEAFF
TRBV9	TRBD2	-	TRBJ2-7	TGTGCCAGCAGCGTGAGGGGAGCGGGAGCATACGAGCAGTACTTC	CASSVRGAGAYEQYF
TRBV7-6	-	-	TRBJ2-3	TGTGCCAGCAGCTTTTTTGGAGGGGGCACAGATACGCAGTATTTT	CASSFFGGGTDTQYF